This record covers a single T cell receptor beta chain. The antigen it recognizes is unknown. There are no base qualities to consult, and no much larger clone falls within one base. This entry belongs to a study of radiotherapy plus CTLA-4 blockade in lung cancer (dated by TCRdb to the late 2010s). Concerning the study at large: Among enrolled patients, about 17% had an objective response and about 30% reached disease control. Points the paper makes about the study in general: The strongest predictors of response, as reported, were early dynamic changes in blood T cell clones along with a rise in serum interferon-beta after radiation. After treatment with radiotherapy and ipilimumab, TCR clones that came from tumors expanded in the peripheral blood.

In this study, focal radiation therapy paired with CTLA-4 blockade (ipilimumab) was tested in patients who had chemo-refractory metastatic non-small-cell lung cancer. Receptors were amplified or captured by the immunoSEQ multiplex PCR assay. TCRdb re-hosts the immuneACCESS table, in-frame sequences only. Its copies lack some clones; in the studies checked, an unresolved V gene accounts for under half of them, and the cause for the rest is not known. Present in this sample are under 3,000 clones, around 77% of which were seen just once. The ten largest make up about 20% of the sample. The source of this sequence is a human donor with non-small cell lung cancer that progressed on radiotherapy plus ipilimumab. The sample consisted of tumor tissue, taken from a patient treated with radiotherapy plus ipilimumab.

CDR3 sequence: CASSPYRGQQETQYF. At the DNA level, the sequence is TGTGCCAGTTCTCCCTACAGGGGACAGCAAGAGACCCAGTACTTC. The chain joins TRBV28 to TRBJ2-5; 7 bases in the junction line up with TRBD1. There are 15 amino acids in the CDR3, from cysteine to phenylalanine inclusive. Left in the record is the CDR3 DNA by itself, 45 bases read in frame from the first base. In the germline V gene, CDR1 corresponds to MDHEN and CDR2 to SYDVKM. V loses 9 bases at its end and J loses 2 bases; junction bases beyond the gene matches: 12.